This T cell receptor beta chain derives from a study of identical twins. Overall study results and limits: Carriage of fewer insertions was seen in abundant cord blood beta clonotypes, whereas memory repertoires showed none.

TCRdb processed the 5' RACE reads anew with MiXCR; each CDR3 protein has one entry. The table includes about 520,000 distinct CDR3 sequences, around 20% detected once. The V end lost 0 bases, the J end lost 5 bases, and 13 bases lay between the germline ends. CDR1 and CDR2 (germline): LGHNA, YNFKEQ. CDR3 size: 16 residues. Healthy Caucasians supplied all donations. The sample holds a few counts of this clonotype. What it recognizes is unknown. These data were also reused for a study on T cells expressing NK-cell markers. This second report adds: In roughly six donors, dominant CD3+CD56+NKG2C+ clonotypes ranked among the top 10 CD8+ clonotypes.

The sequence came from a young woman in good health. Source material: CD4+ T cells sorted from blood. V usage is TRBV4-2 and J usage is TRBJ2-2; weak D call: TRBD2 (5 bases). The CDR3, as DNA: TGTGCCAGCAGCCAAGATCCAGGCTCGGGGACCGGGGAGCTGTTTTTT. Its translation: CASSQDPGSGTGELFF.